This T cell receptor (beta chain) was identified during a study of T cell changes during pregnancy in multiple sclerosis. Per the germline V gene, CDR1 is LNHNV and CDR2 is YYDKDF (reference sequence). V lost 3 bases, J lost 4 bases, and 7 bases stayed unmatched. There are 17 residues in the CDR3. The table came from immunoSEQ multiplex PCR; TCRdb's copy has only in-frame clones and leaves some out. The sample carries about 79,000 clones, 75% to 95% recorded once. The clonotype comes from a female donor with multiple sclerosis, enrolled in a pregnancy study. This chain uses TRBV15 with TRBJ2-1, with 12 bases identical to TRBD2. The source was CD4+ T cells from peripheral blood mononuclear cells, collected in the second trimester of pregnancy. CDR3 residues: CATSSETSGRSYNEQFF. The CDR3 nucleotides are TGTGCCACCAGCAGTGAGACTAGCGGGAGAAGTTACAATGAGCAGTTCTTC.